The 7 T cell receptor beta chains given below trace back to one sample, sequenced in a study of T cells in localized non-small cell lung cancer. TCRdb keeps only in-frame clones here, not all; method: immunoSEQ multiplex PCR. The data contain 45,000 to 60,000 clones, about 88% of them singletons. The source material was PBMCs, sampled before any cancer treatment. These receptors originate from a man aged 35-75 years with stage II lung adenocarcinoma.

This clone appeared a few times. The V call is TRBV6-1, the J call TRBJ2-3; D might be TRBD1 (6 bases). Germline V lookup: CDR1 MNHNS, CDR2 SASEGT. The CDR3 covers 14 residues. Trimming shortened V by 7 bases and J by 4 bases, and 15 bases separated the two germline ends. CDR3 nucleotides: TGTGCCAGCAAGATACAGGGTCAGGCAGATACGCAGTATTTT. It encodes CASKIQGQADTQYF.

The chain couples TRBV2 to TRBJ2-7, with 7 bases fitting TRBD2. J was trimmed by 6 bases and V by 4 bases; bases with no gene match: 12. The CDR3 contains 15 residues. Germline lookup yields CDR1 SNHLY and CDR2 FYNNEI. The DNA of the CDR3 is TGTGCCAGCAGTGTTAGCGGGCGCGACTCAGGCGAGCAGTACTTC. Protein: CASSVSGRDSGEQYF.

CDR3 DNA: TGTGCCAGCAGTGAAAGGTTGAGGGGTAAAGGCTATGGCTACACCTTC. This translates into CASSERLRGKGYGYTF. The chain combines TRBV6-1 with TRBJ1-2, with D maybe TRBD1 (5 bases). Germline CDR1 MNHNS, CDR2 SASEGT. CDR3 length: 16 residues. Trimming left V 2 bases short and J 4 bases short, with 17 bases between.

The chain links TRBV6-1 to TRBJ1-5, with TRBD1 matching 9 bases. The ends lost 4 bases at V and 4 bases at J; junction bases unmatched: 8. Germline lookup yields CDR1 MNHNS and CDR2 SASEGT. The CDR3 consists of 16 residues. In DNA, the CDR3 is TGTGCCAGCAGTGCGTGGACAGGGGCCACTAATCAGCCCCAGCATTTT. It encodes CASSAWTGATNQPQHF.

The V call is TRBV6-1, the J call TRBJ1-2; D possibly corresponds to TRBD1 (5 bases). Trimming took off 2 bases at V and 4 bases at J, with 14 bases between the two ends. This CDR3 spans 15 amino acids. Per the germline V gene, CDR1 is MNHNS and CDR2 is SASEGT. The chain's CDR3 is CASSERWDRGYGYTF. CDR3 coding DNA: TGTGCCAGCAGTGAACGATGGGACCGCGGCTATGGCTACACCTTC.

This clone was seen once. The CDR3 loop reads CSARGDGRAFF. CDR3 coding DNA: TGCAGTGCTAGAGGGGATGGGCGAGCTTTCTTT. V is TRBV20-1 and J is TRBJ1-1; D ambiguous. With 1 base removed from V and 10 bases from J, the gap between germline ends came to 10 bases. The CDR3 totals 11 residues. Germline loops: CDR1 DFQATT, CDR2 SNEGSKA (reference sequence).

The chain is built from TRBV5-1 and TRBJ2-7, with 7 bases fitting TRBD1. The ends lost 4 bases at V and 3 bases at J; junction bases unmatched: 10. Per germline, CDR1 SGHRS and CDR2 YFSETQ. This CDR3 contains 15 residues. The CDR3 DNA follows: TGCGCCAGCAGCCTCGGACAGGTCAGCGGCTACGAGCAGTACTTC. This sequence encodes CASSLGQVSGYEQYF.